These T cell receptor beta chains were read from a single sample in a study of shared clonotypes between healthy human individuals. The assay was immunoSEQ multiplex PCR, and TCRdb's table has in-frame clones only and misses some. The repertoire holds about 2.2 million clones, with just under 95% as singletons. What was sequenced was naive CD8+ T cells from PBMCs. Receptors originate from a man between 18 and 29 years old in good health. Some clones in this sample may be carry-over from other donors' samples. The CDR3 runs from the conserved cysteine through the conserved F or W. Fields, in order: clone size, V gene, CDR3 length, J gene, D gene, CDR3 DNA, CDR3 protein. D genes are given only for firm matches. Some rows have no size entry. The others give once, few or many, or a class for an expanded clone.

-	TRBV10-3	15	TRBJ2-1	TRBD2	TGTGCCATCAGTGGGACTAGCGGGAGGTACAATGAGCAGTTCTTC	CAISGTSGRYNEQFF
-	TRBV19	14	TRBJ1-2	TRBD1	TGTGCCAGTAGTAGTCCAGGGGGCGGCTATGGCTACACCTTC	CASSSPGGGYGYTF
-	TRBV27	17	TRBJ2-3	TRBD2	TGTGCCAGCACCCCCGTCCTAGCGGGAGGGACCACAGATACGCAGTATTTT	CASTPVLAGGTTDTQYF
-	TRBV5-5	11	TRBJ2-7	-	TGTGCCAGCAGCTTGCCCCGACCGGAAAGCTTC	CASSLPRPESF
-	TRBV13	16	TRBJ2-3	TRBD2	TGTGCCAGCAGCGCTCGGCGGGAGGGCCTTGAGGGTACGCAGTATTTT	CASSARREGLEGTQYF
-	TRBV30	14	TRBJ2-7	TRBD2	TGTGCCTGGGACCAACTAGCGGGACGCCTCGAGCAGTACTTC	CAWDQLAGRLEQYF
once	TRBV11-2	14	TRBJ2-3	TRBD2	TGTGCCAGCAGCTTTAGACTAGCCCCGGATACGCAGTATTTT	CASSFRLAPDTQYF
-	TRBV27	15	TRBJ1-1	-	TGTGCCAGCAGTTCATCGACAGGTATGAACACTGAAGCTTTCTTT	CASSSSTGMNTEAFF
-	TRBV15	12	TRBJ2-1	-	TGTGCCACCAGCAGTAGTTACAATGAGCAGTTCTTC	CATSSSYNEQFF
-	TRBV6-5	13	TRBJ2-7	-	TGTGCCAGCAGTTACAGAGGTACCTACGAGCAGTACTTC	CASSYRGTYEQYF
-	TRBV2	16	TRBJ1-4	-	TGTGCCAGCAGTGAACTGACCCCACCGGAGGATGAAAAACTGTTTTTT	CASSELTPPEDEKLFF
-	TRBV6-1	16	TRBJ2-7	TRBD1	TGTGCCAGCAGTGTTGGGCCCGGGACAGGTCGTAACGAGCAGTACTTC	CASSVGPGTGRNEQYF
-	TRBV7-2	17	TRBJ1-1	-	TGTGCCAGCAGTATAGGGGGTGGTTGGACAGCAAACACTGAAGCTTTCTTT	CASSIGGGWTANTEAFF
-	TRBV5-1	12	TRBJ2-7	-	TGCGCCAGCAGCACGAGGACAGCCGAGCAGTACTTC	CASSTRTAEQYF
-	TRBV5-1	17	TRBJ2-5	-	TGCGCCAGCAGCTCGGTACGCCGGGAGTCCTACCAAGAGACCCAGTACTTC	CASSSVRRESYQETQYF
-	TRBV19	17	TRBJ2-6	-	TGTGCCAGTAGTATAGCCCCCGCAGGGGACGGGGCCAACGTCCTGACTTTC	CASSIAPAGDGANVLTF
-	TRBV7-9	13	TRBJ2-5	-	TGTGCCAGCAGCCCGGTAGGCCAAGAGACCCAGTACTTC	CASSPVGQETQYF
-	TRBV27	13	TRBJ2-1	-	TGTGCCAGCAGCCAGTCCTACTACAATGAGCAGTTCTTC	CASSQSYYNEQFF
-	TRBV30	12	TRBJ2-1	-	TGTGCCTGGAGTGTTTCGCGCAATGAGCAGTTCTTC	CAWSVSRNEQFF
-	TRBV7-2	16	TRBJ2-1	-	TGTGCCAGCAGCCTGTCTGGGAGAAAGTCCTACAATGAGCAGTTCTTC	CASSLSGRKSYNEQFF
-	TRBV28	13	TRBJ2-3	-	TGTGCCAGCAGAGGATGGGGCACAGATACGCAGTATTTT	CASRGWGTDTQYF
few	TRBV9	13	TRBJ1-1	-	TGTGCCAGCAGCGTGGGGATGAACACTGAAGCTTTCTTT	CASSVGMNTEAFF
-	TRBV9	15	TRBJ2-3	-	TGTGCCAGCAGCGGACAGCTGTTTCGCACAGATACGCAGTATTTT	CASSGQLFRTDTQYF
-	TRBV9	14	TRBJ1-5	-	TGTGCCAGCGCTGGGGCAGATTTGGCTCAGCCCCAGCATTTT	CASAGADLAQPQHF
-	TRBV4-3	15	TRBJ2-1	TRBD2	TGCGCCAGCAGCCTGGGACTAGCGGCGTACAATGAGCAGTTCTTC	CASSLGLAAYNEQFF
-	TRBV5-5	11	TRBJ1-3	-	TGTGCCAGCACCGAAGGAAACACCATATATTTT	CASTEGNTIYF
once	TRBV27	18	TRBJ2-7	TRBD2	TGTGCCAGCAGTACACTCTTGACTAGCGGGAGACCCTCCTACGAGCAGTACTTC	CASSTLLTSGRPSYEQYF
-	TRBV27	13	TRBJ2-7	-	TGTGCCAGCAGTATAGGGGACTCCTACGAGCAGTACTTC	CASSIGDSYEQYF
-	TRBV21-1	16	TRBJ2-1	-	TGTGCCAGCAGCACAGAGACAGGGAGGTCCTACAATGAGCAGTTCTTC	CASSTETGRSYNEQFF
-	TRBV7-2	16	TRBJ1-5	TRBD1	TGTGCCAGCAGCTTAGTGTGGACAGGGGGGCTCCAGCCCCAGCATTTT	CASSLVWTGGLQPQHF
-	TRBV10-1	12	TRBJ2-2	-	TGCGCCAGCAGTGACCACACCGGGGAGCTGTTTTTT	CASSDHTGELFF
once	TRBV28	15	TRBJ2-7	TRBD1	TGTGCCAGCAGTTTCATACAGGGGCCCTCCTACGAGCAGTACTTC	CASSFIQGPSYEQYF
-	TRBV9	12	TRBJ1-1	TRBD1	TGTGCCGGCAGCCCACAGGGGACTGAAGCTTTCTTT	CAGSPQGTEAFF
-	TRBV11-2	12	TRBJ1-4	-	TGTGCCAGCAGCTTTGCGGAAGAAAAACTGTTTTTT	CASSFAEEKLFF
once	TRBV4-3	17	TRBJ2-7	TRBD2	TGCGCCAGCAGCCAAGACGGGACTAGCGGACCGAGAGATGAGCAGTACTTC	CASSQDGTSGPRDEQYF
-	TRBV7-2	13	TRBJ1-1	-	TGTGCCAGCAGCTTATGGAAAGGCACTGAAGCTTTCTTT	CASSLWKGTEAFF
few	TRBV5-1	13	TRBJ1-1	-	TGCGCCAGCAGCCCTGGACGGACGTATGAAGCTTTCTTT	CASSPGRTYEAFF
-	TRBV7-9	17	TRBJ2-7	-	TGTGCCAGCAGCTTAACAGGGGACTACCTTAGCTCCTACGAGCAGTACTTC	CASSLTGDYLSSYEQYF
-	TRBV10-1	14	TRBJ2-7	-	TGCGCCAGCAGTGAGGTCCAGACCGGCTACGAGCAGTACTTC	CASSEVQTGYEQYF
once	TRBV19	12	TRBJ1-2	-	TGTGCCAGTGAGGGGGTGAACTATGGCTACACCTTC	CASEGVNYGYTF
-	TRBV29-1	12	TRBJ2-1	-	TGCAGCGTTACCGGACTCACCAATGAGCAGTTCTTC	CSVTGLTNEQFF
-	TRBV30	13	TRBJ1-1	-	TGTGCCTGGAGTGCCGGATTGAACACTGAAGCTTTCTTT	CAWSAGLNTEAFF
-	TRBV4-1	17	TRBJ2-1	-	TGCGCCAGCAGCCAAGATTCGTCTACAGGGCCTGCCAATGAGCAGTTCTTC	CASSQDSSTGPANEQFF
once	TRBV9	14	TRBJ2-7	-	TGTGCCAGCAGCCCCCGTCCAGGACCCTACGAGCAGTACTTC	CASSPRPGPYEQYF
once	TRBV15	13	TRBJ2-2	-	TGTGCCACCAGAGGAGGAGGCACCGGGGAGCTGTTTTTT	CATRGGGTGELFF
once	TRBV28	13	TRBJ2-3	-	TGTGCCAGCAGTTTAGCGGTCACAGATACGCAGTATTTT	CASSLAVTDTQYF
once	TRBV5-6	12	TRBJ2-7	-	TGTGCCAGCAGCTTGGGTGTTGGCGAGCAGTACTTC	CASSLGVGEQYF
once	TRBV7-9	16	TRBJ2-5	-	TGTGCCAGCAGCTCGAGACGGTCCGAGTACCAAGAGACCCAGTACTTC	CASSSRRSEYQETQYF
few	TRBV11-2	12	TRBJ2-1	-	TGTGCCAGCAGCTTAACGGACAAGGGGCAGTTCTTC	CASSLTDKGQFF
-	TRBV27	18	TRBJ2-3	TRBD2	TGTGCCAGCAGTTTTACCCTTTTAGCGGGAGGCTTAACAGATACGCAGTATTTT	CASSFTLLAGGLTDTQYF
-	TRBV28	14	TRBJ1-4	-	TGTGCCAGCAGTTTTATCAGGGTTAATGAAAAACTGTTTTTT	CASSFIRVNEKLFF
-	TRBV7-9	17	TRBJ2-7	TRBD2	TGTGCCAGCAGCTTAGCGCTAGGGACTAGCGGGCACTACGAGCAGTACTTC	CASSLALGTSGHYEQYF
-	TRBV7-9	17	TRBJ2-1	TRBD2	TGTGCCAGCAGCCTCGGGACTAGCGGGAGGGCCGGAGATGAGCAGTTCTTC	CASSLGTSGRAGDEQFF
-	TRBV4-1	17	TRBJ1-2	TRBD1	TGCGCCAGCAGCCAAGGACAGGGGCCTCTTCCCCTCTATGGCTACACCTTC	CASSQGQGPLPLYGYTF
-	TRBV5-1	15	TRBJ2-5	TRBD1	TGCGCCAGCAGTGGGACAGGGGGCGTGAGGGAGACCCAGTACTTC	CASSGTGGVRETQYF